Here is one T cell receptor beta chain with its context. Method: immunoSEQ multiplex PCR; TCRdb's copy keeps in-frame clones and lacks some. The profile shows tens of thousands of clones, 80% to 90% of them singletons. The entry originates in a study of blood T cell repertoires in COVID-19. Study-wide context: The United States, Italy and Spain were the sources of the acute and convalescent COVID-19 samples.

Participants were aged roughly 18 to 89 years, lived in over 20 US areas, and enrolled virtually. Cohorts were determined from participant-reported clinical history. CDR1 and CDR2 (germline): WSHSY, SAAADI. This CDR3 is built from 13 residues. Losses at the gene ends were 10 bases for V and 7 bases for J; bases not matched to a gene: 7. This rearrangement joins TRBV10-2 to TRBJ1-6, with TRBD1 identical over 7 bases. The TCR was taken from a woman in her 40s with acute COVID-19. The sequenced sample was PBMCs or T cells enriched from blood (not recorded which). The CDR3 region has the DNA TGCGCCACCAGACAGGGAATAAATTCACCCCTCCACTTT. This translates into CATRQGINSPLHF.